One and the same sample provided the 15 T cell receptor beta chains below, sequenced in a study of cytomegalovirus exposure and HLA in healthy donors. Clones were sequenced by immunoSEQ multiplex PCR, and TCRdb holds only the in-frame ones, with some missing. Among 150,000 to 160,000 clones, about 86% were seen once, and the ten largest hold roughly 2.1%. Specimen: PBMCs. The source of these receptors is a human donor in good health.

The V gene is TRBV2, the J gene TRBJ1-4, with D maybe TRBD1 (6 bases). Germline-derived CDR1 and CDR2 are SNHLY and FYNNEI. The V gene lost 4 bases and the J gene lost 0 bases, with 9 bases spanning the gap. The length of the CDR3 is 15 residues. The CDR3 region has the DNA TGTGCCAGCAGTGTCCGACAGGCAACTAATGAAAAACTGTTTTTT. It yields the protein CASSVRQATNEKLFF.

This clone was recorded once. This chain uses TRBV5-1 with TRBJ2-2; a weak D match, TRBD1 (6 bases). Germline V gives CDR1 SGHRS, CDR2 YFSETQ. V lost 0 bases, J lost 0 bases, and 12 bases lay in between. This CDR3 spans 17 amino acids. In nucleotides, the CDR3 is TGCGCCAGCAGCTTGGTTGCAGGGGCTCCGAACACCGGGGAGCTGTTTTTT. This encodes CASSLVAGAPNTGELFF.

This clone showed up just once. The J gene is TRBJ2-1, the V gene TRBV7-3; D is ambiguous. V lost 2 bases to trimming and J lost 8 bases, with 16 bases between them. Germline values: CDR1 SGHTA, CDR2 FQGTGA. The CDR3 sequence is 15 residues long. This CDR3 is CASSLAVTTSDEQFF. CDR3 DNA: TGTGCCAGCAGCTTAGCCGTTACTACATCGGATGAGCAGTTCTTC.

The chain joins TRBV29-1 to TRBJ2-3; 11 nucleotides line up with TRBD2. Germline V gene data show CDR1 as SQVTM and CDR2 as ANQGSEA. The V gene end was trimmed by 4 bases and the J gene end by 5 bases; junction bases not matched to a gene: 11. The CDR3 is 16 residues long. In DNA, the CDR3 is TGCAGCGTTGGGCACCAGACTAGCGGGAAAGGAGATACGCAGTATTTT. Its protein is CSVGHQTSGKGDTQYF.

The chain is built from TRBV2 and TRBJ1-1, with 10 nucleotides matching TRBD1. J gave up 8 bases and V 8 bases, and 8 bases lay outside the gene matches. Per the germline V gene, CDR1 is SNHLY and CDR2 is FYNNEI. The CDR3 loop spans 13 amino acids. The CDR3 sequence is CASRTGGVAEAFF. DNA of the CDR3: TGTGCCAGCCGGACAGGGGGTGTAGCCGAAGCTTTCTTT.

The chain has TRBV21-1 and TRBJ2-1; TRBD1 is the table's D call and was not checked against the DNA. TRBV21-1 is a pseudogene segment. The CDR3 is made up of 18 amino acids. The CDR3 reads CASSLITGTAEPYNEQFF. CDR3 DNA sequence: TGTGCCAGCAGCTTGATTACCGGGACAGCCGAACCCTACAATGAGCAGTTCTTC.

This sequence joins TRBV5-6 and TRBJ1-5, with TRBD1 identical over 7 bases. This CDR3 spans 15 amino acids. V shed 1 base, J shed 4 bases, and the junction held 5 bases outside the gene matches. From germline, CDR1 is SGHDT and CDR2 YYEEEE. CDR3 protein: CASSLTGTANQPQHF. The CDR3 DNA is TGTGCCAGCAGCTTGACCGGGACAGCTAATCAGCCCCAGCATTTT.

This rearrangement joins TRBV19 to TRBJ1-5; D is possibly TRBD1 (5 bases). V was cut by 7 bases and J by 4 bases, with 17 bases left in between. The CDR3 has 15 amino acids. Germline V gene data show CDR1 as LNHDA and CDR2 as SQIVND (reference sequence). The CDR3 nucleotides are TGTGCCAGTACCACTTTCGGGTCAGGGAATCAGCCCCAGCATTTT. Residues: CASTTFGSGNQPQHF.

This clone showed up just a few times. This chain links TRBV18 with TRBJ1-2; D unclear. The CDR3 totals 15 residues. The V end was cut by 2 bases, the J end by 6 bases, with 16 bases between. CDR1 and CDR2 (germline): KGHSH, LQKENI. The CDR3, as DNA: TGTGCCAGCTCACCAGAGAAGACACCCCTGGATGGCTACACCTTC. Encoded protein: CASSPEKTPLDGYTF.

The J gene is TRBJ2-7, the V gene TRBV27, with 15 bases aligning to TRBD2. Germline V gene lookup returns CDR1 MNHEY and CDR2 SMNVEV (reference sequence). The CDR3 is 18 amino acids. With V trimmed by 2 bases and J by 3 bases, 8 bases remained unmatched. The CDR3 bases are TGTGCCAGCAGTTTAGGGAGGACTAGCGGGAGGGCCGTCTACGAGCAGTACTTC. This gives the protein CASSLGRTSGRAVYEQYF.

This clone was picked up a small number of times. The rearrangement links TRBV6-5 to TRBJ1-2; D call uncertain. There are 13 residues in the CDR3. From germline, CDR1 is MNHEY and CDR2 SVGAGI. Trimming stripped 7 bases from V and 0 bases from J, with 9 bases between. CDR3 loop: CASTNGANYGYTF. In DNA form, the CDR3 reads TGTGCCAGCACCAACGGAGCTAACTATGGCTACACCTTC.

The chain combines TRBV19 with TRBJ1-5; 8 nucleotides align to TRBD1. The V gene's germline CDR1 is LNHDA and CDR2 SQIVND (reference sequence). CDR3 length equals 15 residues. V trimming: 1 base; J trimming: 5 bases; junction bases outside the gene matches: 4. The CDR3 protein is CASSIGRQGYQPQHF. The CDR3 DNA is TGTGCCAGTAGTATAGGGCGACAGGGGTATCAGCCCCAGCATTTT.

V gene TRBV28 combines with J gene TRBJ1-1; D uncertain. Per germline, CDR1 MDHEN and CDR2 SYDVKM. V was trimmed by 1 base and J by 1 base, leaving 7 bases between them. The CDR3 extends over 14 amino acids. The CDR3 loop is CASSLSGANTEAFF. Written as DNA, the CDR3 is TGTGCCAGCAGTTTATCGGGAGCGAACACTGAAGCTTTCTTT.

This clone was recorded only once. This chain links TRBV6-1 with TRBJ1-4; 7 bases are a match to TRBD1. Germline V gene data show CDR1 as MNHNS and CDR2 as SASEGT. This CDR3 region has 13 residues. The J segment lost 6 bases and the V segment lost 7 bases, leaving 5 bases of the junction unmatched. CDR3 bases: TGTGCCAGCAAACCAGGGGGATATGAAAAACTGTTTTTT. Its protein is CASKPGGYEKLFF.

The gene calls are TRBV7-3 and TRBJ2-1; possible D gene TRBD1, 6 bases. Trimming shortened V by 5 bases and J by 0 bases, and 11 bases separated the two germline ends. The CDR3 length is 15 residues. Germline V lookup: CDR1 SGHTA, CDR2 FQGTGA. CDR3 residues: CASSPGTLSYNEQFF. DNA for the CDR3: TGTGCCAGCAGCCCCGGGACACTCTCCTACAATGAGCAGTTCTTC.